This T cell receptor beta chain was sequenced in a study of T-cell reconstitution after alpha-beta-depleted transplantation in children. The authors prepared the TCRbeta library with unique molecular identifiers. TCRdb re-analysed the PCR reads in MiXCR, keeping a single row per CDR3 protein. Of fewer than 500,000 distinct CDR3 sequences in the sample, around 46% were seen once. V trimming: 6 bases; J trimming: 5 bases; junction bases outside the gene matches: 3. This CDR3 comprises 14 residues. This clonotype was found a few times. Sequenced material: PBMCs, taken before TCRalphabeta/CD19-depleted stem cell transplant. The gene calls are TRBV12-3 or TRBV12-4 and TRBJ1-6; 8 bases agree with TRBD1. This TCR derives from a girl aged 2-10 years with aplastic anemia, due to receive a stem cell transplant. CDR3 residues: CASSQGANNSPLHF. DNA for the CDR3: TGTGCCAGCAGCCAGGGGGCTAATAATTCACCCCTCCACTTT.